This TCR beta chain emerged from a study of blood T cell repertoires in COVID-19. Study details: COVID-19 samples collected from the United States, Italy and Spain covered acute and convalescent phases. T cells, B-cell-depleted T cells, or PBMCs provided the cDNA or gDNA that served as material.

This clone was recorded once. The CDR3 contains 14 residues. Germline loops: CDR1 LNHDA, CDR2 SQIVND (reference sequence). Between the trimmed V and J ends, which lost 4 bases and 4 bases, there was a span of 11 bases. Per the original data handling: Estimated nucleated cell counts came from reference gene primer amplification. Profiling relied on immunoSEQ multiplex PCR, and the TCRdb table lists in-frame clones only, not all of them. V, J and clone size are taken as reported in that table, and D and trimming were inferred from the DNA itself. The sample includes about 88,000 clones, 80% to 90% of them seen just once.

The chain is built from TRBV19 and TRBJ1-3; tentative D call: TRBD1 (5 bases). The sequence was obtained from a man older than 75 with acute or convalescent COVID-19. Sequencing was done on a sample of peripheral blood. CDR3 DNA: TGTGCCAGTAGTACCCCGGGGGAAGGAAACACCATATATTTT. This codes for CASSTPGEGNTIYF. Using reference TRBV19 and TRBJ1-3 for the parts outside the CDR3, the full variable domain is DGGITQSPKYLFRKEGQNVTLSCEQNLNHDAMYWYRQDPGQGLRLIYYSQIVNDFQKGDIAEGYSVSREKKESFPLTVTSAQKNPTAFYLCASSTPGEGNTIYFGEGSWLTVV.